This T cell receptor beta chain derives from a study of blood T cell repertoires in COVID-19. Across the study: Sites across the United States, Italy and Spain contributed samples from acute and convalescent COVID-19. PBMCs, B-cell-depleted T cells, or T cells were the source of the cDNA or gDNA that made up the material.

CDR1 is MDHEN and CDR2 is SYDVKM in the germline V gene. The CDR3 length is 17 residues. V was pared by 5 bases and J by 0 bases, with 14 bases between. As handled by the study authors: From reference gene primer amplification, estimates of nucleated cell counts were derived. Repertoires were generated with immunoSEQ multiplex PCR, while TCRdb's copy carries only in-frame clones and drops some. That table supplies the V and J calls and clone size; D and trimming were determined from the DNA. The table shows about 220,000 clones, with about 90% occurring only once. The chain combines TRBV28 with TRBJ1-6; D is ambiguous. This sequence was found in a middle-aged man with active or convalescent COVID-19. Sequenced material: peripheral blood. The CDR3 nucleotides read TGTGCCAGCAGTCCACCCCGGGAGAGCTCCTATAATTCACCCCTCCACTTT. Translated, it gives CASSPPRESSYNSPLHF.